Listed below are T cell receptor beta chains from one sample, sequenced in a study of T cell responses to AZD1222 COVID-19 vaccine. The protocol was immunoSEQ multiplex PCR, while the TCRdb copy is restricted to in-frame clones and leaves out a portion. The sample has roughly 120,000 clones; roughly four fifths are singletons. The sequencing here drew on peripheral blood, taken on day 0 of AZD1222 vaccination. These receptors all come from an adult in good health. The CDR3 runs from the conserved cysteine through the conserved F or W. Fields, in order: J gene, V gene, D gene, clone size, CDR3 protein, CDR3 DNA. D genes are given only for firm matches. Clone size is given for some rows only: seen once, a few or many times, or a class if the clone is expanded.

>TRBJ2-5|TRBV11-2|NA|NA
CASWGGGETQYF
TGTGCCAGCTGGGGGGGCGGAGAGACCCAGTACTTC
>TRBJ1-5|TRBV30|NA|NA
CAWSEGTGSNQPQHF
TGTGCCTGGAGTGAGGGAACAGGCAGCAATCAGCCCCAGCATTTT
>TRBJ1-2|TRBV7-9|TRBD1|NA
CASSLGQGNGGYTF
TGTGCCAGCAGCTTAGGACAGGGGAATGGTGGCTACACCTTC
>TRBJ2-5|TRBV6-1|NA|NA
CASSEGQGLLLAQYF
TGTGCCAGCAGTGAAGGTCAGGGGTTGCTTTTGGCCCAGTACTTC
>TRBJ2-3|TRBV24-1|NA|few
CATSDPYTDTQYF
TGTGCCACCAGTGACCCTTACACAGATACGCAGTATTTT
>TRBJ1-3|TRBV11-3|NA|NA
CASSFGGSWTWRNTIYF
TGTGCCAGCAGCTTCGGGGGATCTTGGACGTGGAGGAACACCATATATTTT
>TRBJ2-3|TRBV7-2|NA|once
CASSLLVPSTDTQYF
TGTGCCAGCAGCTTACTAGTTCCAAGCACAGATACGCAGTATTTT
>TRBJ1-2|TRBV2|NA|NA
CASAYLQGGSGYTF
TGTGCCAGCGCTTATCTTCAGGGCGGGTCCGGCTACACCTTC
>TRBJ2-6|TRBV6-2/TRBV6-3|NA|NA
CASSYRGTAANVLTF
TGTGCCAGCAGTTACCGCGGGACTGCAGCCAACGTCCTGACTTTC
>TRBJ1-4|TRBV5-6|TRBD1|NA
CASSLGGTGNEKLFF
TGTGCCAGCAGCTTGGGGGGGACAGGGAATGAAAAACTGTTTTTT
>TRBJ2-7|TRBV28|TRBD1|NA
CASSLPTGGTYEQYF
TGTGCCAGCAGTTTACCGACAGGGGGCACTTACGAGCAGTACTTC
>TRBJ1-2|TRBV12-3/TRBV12-4|NA|NA
CASSLSQPSGYTF
TGTGCCAGCAGTTTATCGCAGCCTTCGGGCTACACCTTC
>TRBJ2-1|TRBV5-5|TRBD1|NA
CASSWGTGINNEQFF
TGTGCCAGCAGCTGGGGGACAGGGATCAACAATGAGCAGTTCTTC
>TRBJ2-1|TRBV19|TRBD2|NA
CASSHGTSGNNEQFF
TGTGCCAGTAGTCACGGGACTAGCGGTAACAATGAGCAGTTCTTC
>TRBJ1-5|TRBV19|NA|NA
CASSIDAGFNQPQHF
TGTGCCAGTAGTATAGATGCAGGGTTCAATCAGCCCCAGCATTTT
>TRBJ1-2|TRBV6-5|TRBD1|NA
CASSGGGAKGYTF
TGTGCCAGCAGCGGAGGGGGCGCGAAGGGCTACACCTTC
>TRBJ1-6|TRBV28|NA|few
CASSPGTSTSPLHF
TGTGCCAGCAGTCCCGGGACTTCGACATCACCCCTCCACTTT
>TRBJ1-6|TRBV6-5|TRBD1|NA
CASSSDRDSYNSPLHF
TGTGCCAGCAGTTCGGACCGGGACAGCTATAATTCACCCCTCCACTTT
>TRBJ1-2|TRBV20-1|NA|once
CSASRDFYGYTF
TGCAGTGCTAGTAGGGACTTCTATGGCTACACCTTC
>TRBJ1-1|TRBV9|NA|NA
CASSVSSGNTEAFF
TGTGCCAGCAGCGTATCGTCAGGGAACACTGAAGCTTTCTTT
>TRBJ2-2|TRBV6-1|TRBD2|NA
CASSERTSGGSNTGELFF
TGTGCCAGCAGTGAACGGACTAGCGGGGGTTCGAACACCGGGGAGCTGTTTTTT
>TRBJ1-1|TRBV30|TRBD1|NA
CAWSIGQGAAFF
TGTGCCTGGAGTATCGGACAGGGGGCCGCTTTCTTT
>TRBJ1-2|TRBV19|NA|NA
CASSMGKGYTF
TGTGCCAGTAGTATGGGCAAGGGCTACACCTTC
>TRBJ1-4|TRBV19|NA|NA
CATGGSATNEKLFF
TGTGCCACGGGAGGTAGTGCAACTAATGAAAAACTGTTTTTT
>TRBJ1-5|TRBV7-2|NA|NA
CASSPRAGSNQPQHF
TGTGCCAGCAGTCCCAGAGCAGGGAGCAATCAGCCCCAGCATTTT
>TRBJ2-5|TRBV20-1|TRBD1|NA
CCASPRGRYQETQYF
TGCTGTGCTAGTCCCAGGGGGCGGTACCAAGAGACCCAGTACTTC
>TRBJ1-5|TRBV19|NA|NA
CASSIAARQLEPQHF
TGTGCCAGTAGTATCGCGGCCAGACAGCTAGAGCCCCAGCATTTT
>TRBJ2-1|TRBV6-2/TRBV6-3|NA|NA
CASSSIRTYNEQFF
TGTGCCAGCAGTTCTATTCGGACCTACAATGAGCAGTTCTTC
>TRBJ2-2|TRBV5-1|NA|once
CASSFRSNTGELFF
TGCGCCAGCAGCTTCAGGAGTAACACCGGGGAGCTGTTTTTT
>TRBJ1-2|TRBV5-1|NA|NA
CASSLGSGISGYTF
TGCGCCAGCAGCTTAGGATCAGGGATAAGCGGCTACACCTTC
>TRBJ1-2|TRBV10-3|NA|once
CAISESGGRHGYTF
TGTGCCATCAGTGAGTCTGGGGGTAGGCATGGCTACACCTTC
>TRBJ2-3|TRBV6-5|TRBD1|NA
CASSSPGTGTDTQYF
TGTGCCAGCAGTTCCCCCGGGACAGGCACAGATACGCAGTATTTT
>TRBJ1-4|TRBV3-1/TRBV3-2|NA|NA
CASSQSGSNEKLFF
TGTGCCAGCAGCCAATCGGGGTCTAATGAAAAACTGTTTTTT
>TRBJ2-3|TRBV18|NA|NA
CASSPGHWTEGTQYF
TGTGCCAGCTCACCCGGCCATTGGACCGAAGGTACGCAGTATTTT
>TRBJ2-1|TRBV2|TRBD2|NA
CASSGRGAGALYNEQFF
TGTGCCAGCAGTGGGAGAGGAGCGGGGGCCCTATACAATGAGCAGTTCTTC
>TRBJ1-4|TRBV18|NA|once
CASSQRQPPGEKLFF
TGTGCCAGCTCTCAGCGACAGCCTCCTGGTGAAAAACTGTTTTTT
>TRBJ2-1|TRBV3-1/TRBV3-2|NA|NA
CASSQNLLGANNEQFF
TGTGCCAGCAGCCAAAATCTACTCGGGGCCAACAATGAGCAGTTCTTC
>TRBJ2-7|TRBV9|TRBD1|once
CASSARSGTGADEQYF
TGTGCCAGCAGCGCCAGATCCGGGACAGGGGCGGACGAGCAGTACTTC
>TRBJ1-5|TRBV6-1|NA|NA
CASSERGGSSNQPQHF
TGTGCCAGCAGTGAACGGGGGGGTAGTAGCAATCAGCCCCAGCATTTT
>TRBJ2-7|TRBV28|TRBD1|NA
CAVEGGTGGVYEQYF
TGTGCCGTTGAAGGGGGGACAGGGGGCGTGTACGAGCAGTACTTC
>TRBJ2-3|TRBV9|NA|many
CASSVGAGRSTDTQYF
TGTGCCAGCAGCGTAGGAGCGGGCCGTAGCACAGATACGCAGTATTTT
>TRBJ2-7|TRBV19|TRBD2|few
CASSPATSGGTYEQYF
TGTGCCAGTAGCCCGGCGACTAGCGGGGGTACCTACGAGCAGTACTTC
>TRBJ2-7|TRBV5-6|TRBD1|NA
CASSLGTGHYEQYF
TGTGCCAGCAGCTTGGGGACAGGGCACTACGAGCAGTACTTC
>TRBJ1-2|TRBV7-2|NA|NA
CASSLVTGDYGYTF
TGTGCCAGCAGCTTAGTGACGGGGGACTATGGCTACACCTTC
>TRBJ2-6|TRBV19|TRBD2|NA
CASSVLAGGGGAGANVLTF
TGTGCCAGTAGTGTACTAGCGGGAGGGGGAGGCGCTGGGGCCAACGTCCTGACTTTC
>TRBJ1-2|TRBV5-4|NA|NA
CASSLANRRDGYTF
TGTGCCAGCAGCTTGGCCAACAGGAGAGATGGCTACACCTTC